A single sample is the source of the 9 T cell receptor beta chains below, sequenced in a study of shared clonotypes between healthy human individuals. The table came from immunoSEQ multiplex PCR; TCRdb's copy has only in-frame clones and leaves some out. This table has 850,000 to 1,200,000 clones, roughly 70% appearing once. Sequenced: memory CD4+ T cells sorted from blood. Subset denoted: CD45RA-negative fraction. These receptors all come from a man between 18 and 35 years old in good health.

The CDR3 here is CASSLFVNGELFF. The CDR3 nucleotides read TGTGCCAGCAGCTTATTTGTTAACGGGGAGCTGTTTTTT. The chain links TRBV7-6 to TRBJ2-2; no reliable D call. From germline, CDR1 is SGHVS and CDR2 FNYEAQ. The V end lost 2 bases, the J end lost 7 bases, and 8 bases lay between the germline ends. The CDR3 runs to 13 residues. Looking up the rest from reference TRBV7-6 and TRBJ2-2 gives the full variable domain: GAGVSQSPRYKVTKRGQDVALRCDPISGHVSLYWYRQALGQGPEFLTYFNYEAQQDKSGLPNDRFSAERPEGSISTLTIQRTEQRDSAMYRCASSLFVNGELFFGEGSRLTVL.

This chain links TRBV2 with TRBJ1-3; D is unresolved. V was clipped by 7 bases and J by 0 bases, with 10 bases between them. The CDR3 runs to 14 residues. Germline CDR1 and CDR2: SNHLY and FYNNEI. The CDR3 DNA reads as TGTGCCAGCATGGAAGTCAACTCTGGAAACACCATATATTTT. Its protein product is CASMEVNSGNTIYF.

This clone was observed at least ten times. The CDR3 bases are TGTGCCAGCAGCTTAACGGCAGCCGAAGAGACCCAGTACTTC. As protein: CASSLTAAEETQYF. V is TRBV7-9 and J is TRBJ2-5; D gene unclear. Germline CDR1 and CDR2: SEHNR and FQNEAQ (reference sequence). The CDR3 is 14 residues long. Trimming removed 2 bases from V and 3 bases from J, with 10 bases in between. Filled out from reference TRBV7-9 and TRBJ2-5, the complete variable domain reads DTGVSQNPRHKITKRGQNVTFRCDPISEHNRLYWYRQTLGQGPEFLTYFQNEAQLEKSRLLSDRFSAERPKGSFSTLEIQRTEQGDSAMYLCASSLTAAEETQYFGPGTRLLVL.

The chain recombines TRBV7-6 with TRBJ2-3, with D possibly called TRBD1 or TRBD2 (6 bases each). Trimming stripped 0 bases from V and 2 bases from J, with 12 bases between. This CDR3 has 16 amino acids. Germline-derived CDR1 and CDR2 are SGHVS and FNYEAQ. CDR3 region: CASSLAGGGNTDTQYF. CDR3 DNA: TGTGCCAGCAGCTTAGCAGGAGGGGGAAACACAGATACGCAGTATTTT.

The J gene is TRBJ2-7, the V gene TRBV7-9; a weak D match, TRBD2 (6 bases). Between the trimmed V and J ends, which lost 1 base and 6 bases, there was a span of 13 bases. There are 14 residues in the CDR3. In germline, CDR1 is SEHNR, CDR2 FQNEAQ (reference sequence). Here the CDR3 reads CASSLEGQAGEQYF. The CDR3 DNA reads as TGTGCCAGCAGCTTAGAAGGTCAAGCGGGCGAGCAGTACTTC.

The rearrangement joins TRBV2 to TRBJ2-7; 7 positions match TRBD1. CDR1 is SNHLY, CDR2 FYNNEI, per germline. Trimming cost V 7 bases and J 5 bases; bases outside gene matches: 11. The CDR3 contains 14 residues. The CDR3 spells CASKTAAQGNEQYF. CDR3 coding DNA: TGTGCCAGCAAGACTGCGGCACAGGGGAACGAGCAGTACTTC.

Concerning this clone itself: Other DNA sequences from this sample encode an identical CDR3 as well. Written as DNA, the CDR3 is TGCGCCAGCAGCCCCCTTGCCGGGGAGCTGTTTTTT. It yields the protein CASSPLAGELFF. The V call is TRBV5-1, the J call TRBJ2-2, with D unresolved. The CDR3 consists of 12 residues. Trimming stripped 4 bases from V and 6 bases from J, with 7 bases between. CDR1 SGHRS and CDR2 YFSETQ come from the germline V gene.

The genes are TRBV5-1 and TRBJ1-1; 9 nucleotides line up with TRBD1. The CDR3 has 14 amino acids. V lost 3 bases, J lost 4 bases, and 4 bases stayed unmatched. Germline V lookup: CDR1 SGHRS, CDR2 YFSETQ. CDR3 region: CASSSGQGRTEAFF. In nucleotides, the CDR3 is TGCGCCAGCAGCTCCGGACAGGGGCGCACTGAAGCTTTCTTT.

The chain links TRBV5-4 to TRBJ2-3, with 11 bases lining up with TRBD2. The CDR3 is 17 residues long. Germline CDR1 and CDR2: SGHNT and YYREEE (reference sequence). V was pared by 1 base and J by 0 bases, with 4 bases of the junction left unmatched. The CDR3 bases are TGTGCCAGCAGCTTGTTTAGCGGGGGGGCAAGCACAGATACGCAGTATTTT. The encoded protein is CASSLFSGGASTDTQYF.